This paragraph covers one TCR beta chain sequence. The assay was immunoSEQ multiplex PCR, and TCRdb's table has in-frame clones only and misses some. The sample contains 450,000 to 600,000 clones, roughly 87% of which appear only once. This record comes from a study of blood T cell repertoires in COVID-19. Study-level background: Spain, Italy and the United States supplied samples that represented acute and convalescent COVID-19. PBMCs, B-cell-depleted T cells, or T cells provided the cDNA or gDNA that made up the material.

The CDR3 is 17 amino acids. Assignment of participants to cohorts was predicated upon participant-reported clinical history. Sequencing used PBMCs or T cells enriched from blood (not recorded which). The V gene is TRBV21-1, the J gene TRBJ1-3. TRBV21-1 is reported as a pseudogene. The TCR was taken from a young woman who had recovered from COVID-19. The CDR3, as DNA: TGTGCCAGCAGCAAAGTTTCCCGGTTTATCTCTGGAAACACCATATATTTT. It yields the protein CASSKVSRFISGNTIYF.